The entry that follows covers one TCR beta chain sequence. Its recognized antigen is unknown. Base qualities are not at hand, and no much larger clone is one base apart. This entry belongs to a study of OX40 agonist ivuxolimab in advanced cancers. In the study overall: Ivuxolimab, which targeted the costimulatory receptor OX40 (CD134), was an agonistic, fully human IgG2 monoclonal antibody. Intravenous ivuxolimab was administered to patients every 2 weeks at six dose levels: 0.01, 0.1, 0.3, 1.5, 3 and 10 mg/kg. Among the roughly 52 dose-escalation patients, roughly 20 had hepatocellular carcinoma, approximately 15 melanoma, 9 renal cell carcinoma and 9 head and neck cancer. A male proportion of roughly 80% and a mean age of around 60 years, ranging from 23 to 79, were recorded for the dose-escalation cohort. Patients were allowed to have had prior anti-PD-1, anti-PD-L1 or anti-CTLA-4 therapy, and around two fifths of the dose-escalation patients had been treated with checkpoint inhibitors. Three dose-escalation patients achieved partial responses, one with hepatocellular carcinoma and two with cutaneous melanoma. Peripheral TCRbeta sequencing was intended to test whether TCR sequence diversity was altered and clonal T-cell expansion was caused by ivuxolimab. The paper describes the monotherapy dose-escalation part (N of about 52 patients) of the phase I trial of ivuxolimab. What the authors observed across the whole study: Low levels of normalized T-cell clonal expansion were also shown by some nonresponding patients. The antigen specificity of the peripheral T cells that underwent clonal expansion was not determined. At doses of 0.1 to 3.0 mg/kg, clonal expansion of both CD4+ and CD8+ T cells in blood was seen between baseline and week 6. In the 0.1-3.0 mg/kg groups, partial responders were among the patients with the lowest normalized peripheral clonal expansion, particularly in CD8+ T cells. After ivuxolimab, more expanded clones were found on average in CD8+ T cells than in CD4+ T cells.

To sequence the TCRbeta CDR3 region, genomic DNA was isolated from the sorted cells. The immunoSEQ Assay was used for sequencing of TCRbeta CDR3 regions. TCRdb stores this immuneACCESS table with in-frame sequences only. Part of the clones is absent; in the studies checked, under half of the shortfall reflects unresolved V genes, and no reason is known for the rest. For this sample the table gives about 14,000 clones, of which roughly 87% were detected only once. The ten largest clones represent roughly two thirds of the sample. Patients with a history of autoimmune disease or receiving systemic immunosuppression were excluded from the trial. Peripheral blood for TCR sequencing was drawn from every dose cohort at baseline, at cycle 4 day 1 and at cycle 7 day 1. The samples were drawn from a first-in-human, open-label, multicenter phase I dose-escalation trial of ivuxolimab. The trial enrolled adults with locally advanced or metastatic head and neck squamous cell, hepatocellular, melanoma or renal cell carcinoma. CD4+ and CD8+ T cells were sorted separately from peripheral blood before TCR sequencing.

The V end gives up 5 bases and the J end 8 bases, leaving 9 bases in the junction not matched to a gene. The CDR3 covers 15 residues, taking in both the cysteine and the phenylalanine. Only the CDR3 DNA stays, 45 bases, in frame from base 1. CDR1 and CDR2 were assigned from the germline V gene (reference sequence) as PRHDT and FYEKMQ. The source was CD4+ or CD8+ T cells sorted from blood, collected in a trial of the OX40 agonist ivuxolimab. The chain is encoded by TRBV13 joined to TRBJ2-1; 10 central nucleotides agree with TRBD1. The receptor was isolated from an adult with an advanced solid tumor such as melanoma, head and neck, liver or kidney cancer. The CDR3 region reads CASSTRQGAYDEQFF. Read as DNA, the sequence is TGTGCCAGCAGCACCCGACAGGGGGCTTATGATGAGCAGTTCTTC.